This passage covers 21 T cell receptor beta chains from one sample sequenced in a study of monozygotic twins with inflammatory bowel disease (dated by TCRdb to the late 2010s). The method was 5' RACE. Reads for this sample came from an Illumina HiSeq 2500. Following TCRdb reprocessing, every CDR3 protein sequence forms one entry, and DNA is not provided. For this sample, the table gives over 110,000 distinct CDR3 sequences. Under 2.5% of the sample is in the top ten clones. Input material: blood. These receptor sequences come from a human donor with ulcerative colitis or Crohn's disease, or a healthy co-twin of an affected twin (not recorded which).

The rearrangement joins TRBV7-2 to TRBJ2-7. CDR1 SGHTA and CDR2 FQGNSA come from the germline V gene. The CDR3 is 13 residues long. The chain's CDR3 is CASSSGARYEQYF.

This chain uses TRBV7-9 with TRBJ1-4; TCRdb's D call of TRBD1 is untestable without DNA. From germline, CDR1 is SEHNR and CDR2 FQNEAQ (reference sequence). The CDR3 contains 14 residues. CDR3 region: CASRFGTDNEKLFF.

This chain's CDR3 is CASSTGFTTNEKLFF. The chain joins TRBV14 to TRBJ1-4; TCRdb picks TRBD1, but there is no DNA to check that call. This CDR3 comprises 15 residues. CDR1 is SGHDN, CDR2 FVKESK, per germline.

The chain's CDR3 is CSARDGVAGANEQFF. The gene calls are TRBV20-1 and TRBJ2-1; with no DNA, the TCRdb D assignment of TRBD2 cannot be verified. Germline V CDR1 and CDR2: DFQATT, SNEGSKA (reference sequence). The CDR3 sequence is 15 residues long.

The CDR3: CASSYWGLANNEQFF. The chain uses TRBV5-6 and TRBJ2-1; the D call of TRBD2 rests on TCRdb alone, since no DNA is present to check it. This CDR3 region has 15 residues. CDR1 is SGHDT, CDR2 YYEEEE, per germline.

The chain has TRBV6-2 or TRBV6-3 and TRBJ2-7; TCRdb names TRBD1, which stays unverified in the absence of DNA. Looked up from germline, CDR1 is MNHEY and CDR2 is SVGEGT. CDR3 length: 13 residues. The CDR3 spells CASSWDNPYEQYF.

The rearrangement links TRBV11-2 to TRBJ2-5; TCRdb's D gene call, TRBD1, goes unchecked for lack of DNA. Germline V gives CDR1 SGHAT, CDR2 FQNNGV. There are 19 residues in the CDR3. CDR3 loop: CASSSRQGRRFQVGETQYF.

Here the CDR3 reads CAIKIVEGREQYF. This sequence joins TRBV10-3 and TRBJ2-7; no DNA is available, so the TRBD1 call from TCRdb remains unchecked. This CDR3 has 13 amino acids. The germline CDR1 and CDR2 sequences are ENHRY and SYGVKD.

The chain couples TRBV11-2 to TRBJ1-3; TCRdb returns TRBD1, unconfirmable since there is no DNA. From germline, CDR1 is SGHAT and CDR2 FQNNGV. There are 19 residues in the CDR3. The chain's CDR3 is CASSLEPGGAGAPGNTIYF.

This chain joins TRBV5-1 and TRBJ2-4; there is no DNA to check the TCRdb D call of TRBD1. The V gene's germline CDR1 is SGHRS and CDR2 YFSETQ. There are 14 residues in the CDR3. The CDR3 loop reads CASSPLQGSAMQYF.

The chain links TRBV4-3 to TRBJ1-6. The CDR3 is made up of 19 amino acids. CDR1 is LGHNA and CDR2 is YSLEER in the germline V gene. The CDR3 here is CASSQGRASYSSYNSPLHF.

This chain connects TRBV27 to TRBJ1-6. Germline-derived CDR1 and CDR2 are MNHEY and SMNVEV (reference sequence). The CDR3 has 16 residues. This CDR3 is CASSLSDPWRDSPLHF.

The gene calls are TRBV9 and TRBJ2-7; TCRdb's D gene call, TRBD1, goes unchecked for lack of DNA. In germline, CDR1 is SGDLS, CDR2 YYNGEE. CDR3 length equals 15 residues. This chain's CDR3 is CASSVRGDSLHEQYF.

This chain joins TRBV5-1 and TRBJ2-5. Germline CDR1 is SGHRS and CDR2 is YFSETQ. The CDR3 has 15 residues. CDR3 sequence reads: CASSSQMWGQETQYF. The whole variable domain, filled in from reference TRBV5-1 and TRBJ2-5, reads KAGVTQTPRYLIKTRGQQVTLSCSPISGHRSVSWYQQTPGQGLQFLFEYFSETQRNKGNFPGRFSGRQFSNSRSEMNVSTLELGDSALYLCASSSQMWGQETQYFGPGTRLLVL.

The V call is TRBV20-1, the J call TRBJ2-7; the D call from TCRdb, TRBD1, cannot be confirmed without DNA. Germline V gene data show CDR1 as DFQATT and CDR2 as SNEGSKA (reference sequence). The CDR3 length is 14 residues. CDR3 residues: CSASLGQSPYEQYF.

The chain combines TRBV6-5 with TRBJ1-4. The CDR3 runs to 16 residues. Germline CDR1 is MNHEY and CDR2 is SVGAGI. The CDR3: CASSFVQNSRNEKLFF.

The chain recombines TRBV2 with TRBJ2-2; checking the TCRdb D call of TRBD1 is not possible without DNA. The CDR3 runs 14 residues. Germline assignment: CDR1 SNHLY and CDR2 FYNNEI. CDR3: CATNRDRGPGGLFF.

The V call is TRBV20-1, the J call TRBJ2-1. Per the germline V gene, CDR1 is DFQATT and CDR2 is SNEGSKA (reference sequence). This CDR3 comprises 14 residues. The CDR3 is CSAKIGNLYNEQFF.

The chain recombines TRBV10-3 with TRBJ1-5; the D call of TRBD1 rests on TCRdb alone, since no DNA is present to check it. CDR1 and CDR2 (germline): ENHRY, SYGVKD. The CDR3 runs to 17 residues. The chain's CDR3 is CAISESGETGGDQPQHF.

V usage is TRBV29-1 and J usage is TRBJ1-6. The CDR3 totals 21 residues. Germline V gene sequence: CDR1 SQVTM, CDR2 ANQGSEA. The CDR3 here is CSVLRSRVLRASERISSPLHF.

The chain carries TRBV20-1 and TRBJ2-1. CDR3 size: 14 residues. CDR1 and CDR2 from the germline V gene are DFQATT and SNEGSKA (reference sequence). The CDR3 sequence is CSARAGTHYNEQFF.